The TCR beta chain under discussion was sequenced for a study of T-cell reconstitution after alpha-beta-depleted transplantation in children. Whole-study results and caveats: Two months or so post-transplant, alpha-beta T cells reportedly derived from several hundred expanded graft clones. When one year had passed after transplant, most T-cell counts and diversity came from newly produced T cells.

This clonotype has more than one count but fewer than ten. Its antigen is unidentified. As it was prepared, the TCRbeta library received unique molecular identifiers. TCRdb reprocessed the PCR reads with MiXCR, giving one entry per CDR3 protein. Of around 580,000 distinct CDR3 sequences listed, roughly 24% are singletons. The CDR3 totals 13 residues. Germline CDR1 SGHRS, CDR2 YFSETQ. V lost 4 bases to trimming and J lost 2 bases, with 8 bases between them. V and J are TRBV5-1 and TRBJ2-3, with D possibly matching TRBD1 (5 bases). The receptor's source is a boy younger than two who had a stem cell transplant for acute myeloid leukemia, so the T cells may come from the graft donor. Sequenced material: PBMCs, mostly from graft donor cells, taken 360 days after TCRalphabeta/CD19-depleted stem cell transplant. CDR3 in amino acids: CASSMDTTDTQYF. In nucleotides, the CDR3 is TGCGCCAGCAGCATGGACACCACAGATACGCAGTATTTT.